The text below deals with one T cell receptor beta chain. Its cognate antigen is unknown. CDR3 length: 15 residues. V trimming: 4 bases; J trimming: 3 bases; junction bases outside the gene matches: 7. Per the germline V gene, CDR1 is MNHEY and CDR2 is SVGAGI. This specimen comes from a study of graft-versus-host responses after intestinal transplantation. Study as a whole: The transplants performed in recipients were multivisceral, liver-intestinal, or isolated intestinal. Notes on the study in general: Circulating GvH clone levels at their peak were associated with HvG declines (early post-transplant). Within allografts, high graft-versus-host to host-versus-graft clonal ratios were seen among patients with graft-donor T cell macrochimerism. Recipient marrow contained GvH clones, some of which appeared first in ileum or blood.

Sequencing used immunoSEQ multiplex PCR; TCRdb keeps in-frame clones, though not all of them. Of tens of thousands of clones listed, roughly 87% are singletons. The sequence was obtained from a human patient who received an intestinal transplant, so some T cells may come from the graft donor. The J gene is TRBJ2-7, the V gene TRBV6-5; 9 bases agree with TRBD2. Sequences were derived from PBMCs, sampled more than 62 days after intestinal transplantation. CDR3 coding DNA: TGTGCCAGCAGTTCCATAGCGGGGGCTTACTACGAGCAGTACTTC. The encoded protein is CASSSIAGAYYEQYF.